This T cell receptor (beta chain) was profiled in a study of type 1 regulatory T cells. The wider study: T-allo10 is a Tr1-enriched, alloantigen-specific CD4 T cell product made in vitro.

TCRdb fed the reads into MiXCR, producing one record per CDR3 protein. The sample contains some 15,000 distinct CDR3 sequences, roughly an eighth of which appear only once. Points on this clonotype: Its antigen is currently unknown.

Sequenced input: cultured T cells, either the whole culture or a sorted T cell fraction (not recorded which). The receptor's source is a human donor in good health.

CDR3 nucleotides: TGCGCCAGCAGCCATGAGGGGACTCAGCCCCAGCATTTT. Encoded protein: CASSHEGTQPQHF. This sequence joins TRBV5-1 and TRBJ1-5; perhaps TRBD1 as D (5 bases). V shed 4 bases and J shed 6 bases, with 11 bases lying between them. Per the germline V gene, CDR1 is SGHRS and CDR2 is YFSETQ. The CDR3 sequence is 13 residues long.